The 5 T cell receptor beta chains given below trace back to one sample, sequenced in a study of cytomegalovirus exposure and HLA in healthy donors. The PCR was carried out with 60 Vbeta primers and 13 Jbeta primers. Using immunoSEQ multiplex PCR, the repertoire was profiled, and TCRdb retains in-frame clones only, with some absent. The sample holds about 190,000 clones, 60% to 80% seen once. Sample: PBMCs. Receptors were obtained from a woman aged 30 to 39 in good health and CMV-seropositive.

The chain employs TRBV11-2 and TRBJ2-7; maybe TRBD1 (6 bases). Germline assignment: CDR1 SGHAT and CDR2 FQNNGV. The V gene lost 1 base and the J gene lost 2 bases, with 12 bases spanning the gap. The CDR3 consists of 15 residues. CDR3 loop: CASSLVARGTYEQYF. In DNA form, the CDR3 reads TGTGCCAGCAGCTTAGTCGCCAGGGGAACCTACGAGCAGTACTTC.

The genes are TRBV10-2 and TRBJ2-7; 7 positions agree with TRBD2. V lost 0 bases, J lost 4 bases, and 6 bases stayed unmatched. Germline CDR1 is WSHSY and CDR2 is SAAADI. The CDR3 consists of 15 residues. CDR3 loop: CASSESSGIGYEQYF. The CDR3, as DNA: TGCGCCAGCAGTGAGTCGAGCGGGATCGGATACGAGCAGTACTTC.

The rearrangement links TRBV10-1 to TRBJ2-5, with 12 nucleotides matching TRBD1. J was trimmed by 4 bases and V by 6 bases; bases with no gene match: 6. CDR3 length: 15 residues. Germline V CDR1 and CDR2: WNHNN, SYGVQD (reference sequence). CDR3 in DNA: TGCGCCAGCAGCTCCGGGACAGGGGGCCGAGAGACCCAGTACTTC. Translation gives CASSSGTGGRETQYF.

The table lists this clone with a few counts. V gene TRBV7-2 combines with J gene TRBJ2-6; tentatively, D is TRBD1 (5 bases). Trimming shortened V by 4 bases and J by 6 bases, and 13 bases separated the two germline ends. CDR3 size: 15 residues. The V gene's germline CDR1 is SGHTA and CDR2 FQGNSA. This chain's CDR3 is CASSYRTSTANVLTF. CDR3 sequence (DNA): TGTGCCAGCAGCTATCGGACATCCACGGCCAACGTCCTGACTTTC.

The gene calls are TRBV5-4 and TRBJ2-7; TRBD2 aligns across 8 bases. With V trimmed by 1 base and J by 2 bases, 5 bases remained unmatched. In germline, CDR1 is SGHNT, CDR2 YYREEE (reference sequence). The CDR3 loop spans 15 amino acids. CDR3 in amino acids: CASSLTGRGAYEQYF. The CDR3 DNA is TGTGCCAGCAGCTTGACCGGGAGGGGTGCCTACGAGCAGTACTTC.